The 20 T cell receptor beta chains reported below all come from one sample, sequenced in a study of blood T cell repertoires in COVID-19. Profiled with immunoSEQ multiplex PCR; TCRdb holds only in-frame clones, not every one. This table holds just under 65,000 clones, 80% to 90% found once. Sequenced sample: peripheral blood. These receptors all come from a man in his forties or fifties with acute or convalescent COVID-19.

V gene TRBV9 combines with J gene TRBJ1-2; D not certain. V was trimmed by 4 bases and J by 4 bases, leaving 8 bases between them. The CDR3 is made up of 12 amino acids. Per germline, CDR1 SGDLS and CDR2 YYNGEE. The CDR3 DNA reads TGTGCCAGCAGCAACAGACCCTATGGCTACACCTTC. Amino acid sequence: CASSNRPYGYTF.

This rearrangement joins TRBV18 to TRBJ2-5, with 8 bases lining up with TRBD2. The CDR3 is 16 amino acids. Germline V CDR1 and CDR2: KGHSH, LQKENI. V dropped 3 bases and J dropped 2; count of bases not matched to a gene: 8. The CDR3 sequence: CASSPGIAGTQETQYF. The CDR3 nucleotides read TGTGCCAGCTCACCGGGGATAGCGGGGACACAAGAGACCCAGTACTTC.

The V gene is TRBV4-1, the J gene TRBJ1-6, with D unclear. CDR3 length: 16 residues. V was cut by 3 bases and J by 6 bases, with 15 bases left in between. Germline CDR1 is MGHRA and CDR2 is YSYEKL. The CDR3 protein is CASSQETGASNSPLHF. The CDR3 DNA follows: TGCGCCAGCAGCCAGGAAACCGGAGCAAGTAATTCACCCCTCCACTTT.

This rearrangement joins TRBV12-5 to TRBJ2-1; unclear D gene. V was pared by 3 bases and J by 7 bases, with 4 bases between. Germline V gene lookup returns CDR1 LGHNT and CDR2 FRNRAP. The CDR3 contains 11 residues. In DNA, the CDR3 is TGTGCTAGTGGTTTCGTGAATGAGCAGTTCTTC. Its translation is CASGFVNEQFF.

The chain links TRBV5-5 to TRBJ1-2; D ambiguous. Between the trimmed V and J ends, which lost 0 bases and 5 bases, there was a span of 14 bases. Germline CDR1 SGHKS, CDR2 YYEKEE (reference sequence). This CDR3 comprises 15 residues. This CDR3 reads CASSLALISRYGYTF. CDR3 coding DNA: TGTGCCAGCAGCTTGGCCCTCATTTCCAGATATGGCTACACCTTC.

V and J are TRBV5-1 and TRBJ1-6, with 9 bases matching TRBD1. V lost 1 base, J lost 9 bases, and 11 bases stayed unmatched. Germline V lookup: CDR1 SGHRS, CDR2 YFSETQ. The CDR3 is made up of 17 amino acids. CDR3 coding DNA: TGCGCCAGCAGCTTGCAACCGGGACAGGGTTCCGGTTCACCCCTCCACTTT. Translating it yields CASSLQPGQGSGSPLHF.

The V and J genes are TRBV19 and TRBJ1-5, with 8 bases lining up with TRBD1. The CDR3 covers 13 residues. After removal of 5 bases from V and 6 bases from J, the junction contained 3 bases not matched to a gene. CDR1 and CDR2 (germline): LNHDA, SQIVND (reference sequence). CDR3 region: CASSHRGSQPQHF. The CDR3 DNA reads TGTGCCAGTAGTCACAGGGGGTCTCAGCCCCAGCATTTT. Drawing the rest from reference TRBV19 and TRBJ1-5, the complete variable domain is DGGITQSPKYLFRKEGQNVTLSCEQNLNHDAMYWYRQDPGQGLRLIYYSQIVNDFQKGDIAEGYSVSREKKESFPLTVTSAQKNPTAFYLCASSHRGSQPQHFGDGTRLSIL.

The CDR3 DNA is TGTGCCAGCAGTGAACGACACGATAACTATGGCTACACCTTC. It specifies CASSERHDNYGYTF. The V gene is TRBV2, the J gene TRBJ1-2; D is ambiguous. Germline V lookup: CDR1 SNHLY, CDR2 FYNNEI. CDR3 size: 14 residues. V lost 2 bases and J lost 1, with 8 bases in between.

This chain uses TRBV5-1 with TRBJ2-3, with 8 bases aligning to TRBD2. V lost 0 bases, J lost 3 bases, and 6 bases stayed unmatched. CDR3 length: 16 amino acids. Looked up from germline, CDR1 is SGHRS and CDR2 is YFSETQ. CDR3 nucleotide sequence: TGCGCCAGCAGCTTGGACTTTAGCGGGGATACAGATACGCAGTATTTT. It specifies CASSLDFSGDTDTQYF. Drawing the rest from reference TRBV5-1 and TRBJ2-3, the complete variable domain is KAGVTQTPRYLIKTRGQQVTLSCSPISGHRSVSWYQQTPGQGLQFLFEYFSETQRNKGNFPGRFSGRQFSNSRSEMNVSTLELGDSALYLCASSLDFSGDTDTQYFGPGTRLTVL.

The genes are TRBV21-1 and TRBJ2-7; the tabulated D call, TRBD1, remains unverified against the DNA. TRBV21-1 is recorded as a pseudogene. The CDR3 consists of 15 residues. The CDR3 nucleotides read TGTGCCAGCAGCAATGTAGGGACAGGGGGATTCGAGCAGTACTTC. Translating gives CASSNVGTGGFEQYF.

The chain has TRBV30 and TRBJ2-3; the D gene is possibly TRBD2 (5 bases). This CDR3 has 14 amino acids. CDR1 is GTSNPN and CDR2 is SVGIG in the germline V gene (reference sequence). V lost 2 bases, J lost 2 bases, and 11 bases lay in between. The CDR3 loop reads CAWSRSSTTDTQYF. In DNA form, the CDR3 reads TGTGCCTGGAGTCGGTCTAGCACCACAGATACGCAGTATTTT.

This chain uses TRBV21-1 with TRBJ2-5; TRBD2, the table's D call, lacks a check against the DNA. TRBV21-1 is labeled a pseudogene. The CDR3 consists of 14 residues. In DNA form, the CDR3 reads TGTGCCAGCAGCCGTCCAGCGGGGCTGGAGACCCAGTACTTC. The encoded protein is CASSRPAGLETQYF.

In DNA, the CDR3 is TGTGCCATGTCCCGTAACCAAGAGACCCAGTACTTC. The encoded protein is CAMSRNQETQYF. V gene TRBV6-5 combines with J gene TRBJ2-5; the D is unclear. V was pared by 10 bases and J by 0 bases, with 9 bases between. The germline V gene has CDR1 MNHEY and CDR2 SVGAGI. The CDR3 extends over 12 amino acids.

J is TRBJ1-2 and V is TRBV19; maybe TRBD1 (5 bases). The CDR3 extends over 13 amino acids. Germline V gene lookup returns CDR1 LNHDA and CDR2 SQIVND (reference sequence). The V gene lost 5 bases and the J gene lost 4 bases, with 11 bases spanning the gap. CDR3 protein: CASSVRDSYGYTF. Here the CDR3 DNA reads TGTGCCAGTAGTGTCCGCGACAGCTATGGCTACACCTTC.

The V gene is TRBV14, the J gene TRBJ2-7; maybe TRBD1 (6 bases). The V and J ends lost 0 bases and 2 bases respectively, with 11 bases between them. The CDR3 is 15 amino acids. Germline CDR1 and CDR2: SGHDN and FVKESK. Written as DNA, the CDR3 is TGTGCCAGCAGCCAAGATTGGACAGCCCCCTACGAGCAGTACTTC. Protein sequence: CASSQDWTAPYEQYF.

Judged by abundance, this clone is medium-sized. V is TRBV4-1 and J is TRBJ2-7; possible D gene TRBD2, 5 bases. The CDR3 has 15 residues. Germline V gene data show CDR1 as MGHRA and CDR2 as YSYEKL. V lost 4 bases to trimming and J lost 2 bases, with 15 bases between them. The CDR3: CASSPQAGRPYEQYF. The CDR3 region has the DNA TGCGCCAGCAGCCCTCAGGCGGGTCGACCCTACGAGCAGTACTTC.

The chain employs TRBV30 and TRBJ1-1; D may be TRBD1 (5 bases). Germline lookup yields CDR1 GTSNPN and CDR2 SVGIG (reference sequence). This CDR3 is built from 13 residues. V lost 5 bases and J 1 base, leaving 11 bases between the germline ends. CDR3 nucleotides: TGTGCCTGGGAGGCGCAGGGGAACACTGAAGCTTTCTTT. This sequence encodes CAWEAQGNTEAFF. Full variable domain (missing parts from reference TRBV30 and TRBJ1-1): SQTIHQWPATLVQPVGSPLSLECTVEGTSNPNLYWYRQAAGRGLQLLFYSVGIGQISSEVPQNLSASRPQDRQFILSSKKLLLSDSGFYLCAWEAQGNTEAFFGQGTRLTVV.

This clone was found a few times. CDR3 bases: TGTGCCAGCAGTGACAGGGGCTCTGGGGCCAACGTCCTGACTTTC. Its translation is CASSDRGSGANVLTF. This chain connects TRBV6-4 to TRBJ2-6, with D possibly being TRBD1 (5 bases). The germline V gene has CDR1 MRHNA and CDR2 SNTAGT. The CDR3 length is 15 residues. V lost 2 bases and J lost 0, with 5 bases in between.

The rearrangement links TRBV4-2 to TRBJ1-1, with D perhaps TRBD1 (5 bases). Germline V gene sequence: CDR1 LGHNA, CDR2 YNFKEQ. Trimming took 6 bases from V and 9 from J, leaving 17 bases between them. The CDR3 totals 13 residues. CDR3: CASSHKTTGKAFF. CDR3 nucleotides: TGTGCCAGCAGTCACAAAACCACAGGCAAAGCTTTCTTT.

For the CDR3, the DNA is TGCGCCAGCAGCCAAGCACCCCGAGACTGGCTTAATGAGCAGTTCTTC. It specifies CASSQAPRDWLNEQFF. The V and J genes are TRBV4-1 and TRBJ2-1; D remains unclear. The CDR3 covers 16 residues. V was trimmed by 1 base and J by 7 bases, leaving 17 bases between them. Germline CDR1 reads MGHRA; CDR2 reads YSYEKL.